Detailed here is one T cell receptor (beta chain). Its antigen is as yet unknown. The data stem from a study of T cell responses to AZD1222 COVID-19 vaccine. At the level of the study: Second-dose groups at about 4 or about 12 weeks were pooled. Study-wide points: Dominant at 160-218 and 743-854, vaccine-associated CD4 TCRs also spanned spike.

The CDR3 is 14 amino acids. In germline, CDR1 is SQVTM, CDR2 ANQGSEA. V was pared by 3 bases and J by 0 bases, with 11 bases between. The repertoire was sequenced with immunoSEQ multiplex PCR; TCRdb's copy has only in-frame clones and lacks some. Of about 110,000 clones listed, roughly 87% are singletons. This receptor was taken from an adult in good health. Source: peripheral blood, taken on day 0 of AZD1222 vaccination. The chain has TRBV29-1 and TRBJ1-2; TRBD1 might be the D (6 bases). The CDR3 protein is CSVERGGTNYGYTF. DNA for the CDR3: TGCAGCGTTGAGAGGGGGGGAACTAACTATGGCTACACCTTC.